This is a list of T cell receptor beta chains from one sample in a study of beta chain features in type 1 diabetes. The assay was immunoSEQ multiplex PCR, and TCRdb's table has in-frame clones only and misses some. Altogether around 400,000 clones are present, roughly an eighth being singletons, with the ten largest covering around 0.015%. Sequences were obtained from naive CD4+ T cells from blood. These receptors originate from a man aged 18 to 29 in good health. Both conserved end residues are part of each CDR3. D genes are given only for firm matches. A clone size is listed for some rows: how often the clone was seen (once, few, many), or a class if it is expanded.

CDR3nt: TGTGCCAGCAGCTTACTAGAGGGGAGGGCCGGTGAGACCCAGTACTTC
CDR3aa: CASSLLEGRAGETQYF
v_gene: TRBV7-2
d_gene: TRBD2
abundance: few
j_gene: TRBJ2-5

CDR3nt: TGTGCTAGTGGTTTGGACAGGGGAGATACGCAGTATTTT
CDR3aa: CASGLDRGDTQYF
v_gene: TRBV12-5
d_gene: TRBD1
abundance: few
j_gene: TRBJ2-3

CDR3nt: TGTGCCTGGAGGGCTAGCGGGGGGGTTCCCTACAATGAGCAGTTCTTC
CDR3aa: CAWRASGGVPYNEQFF
v_gene: TRBV30
d_gene: TRBD2
abundance: few
j_gene: TRBJ2-1

CDR3nt: TGTGCCATGGCCGCGGGGGGCACAGATACGCAGTATTTT
CDR3aa: CAMAAGGTDTQYF
v_gene: TRBV10-3
d_gene: TRBD2
abundance: many
j_gene: TRBJ2-3

CDR3nt: TGTGCCAGTACCCTCCAGACGACAGGAATTGGCAATCAGCCCCAGCATTTT
CDR3aa: CASTLQTTGIGNQPQHF
v_gene: TRBV19
d_gene: NA
abundance: few
j_gene: TRBJ1-5

CDR3nt: TGCAGCGTTGAAAATAGCGGGGGGGCCGTTGAGCAGTTCTTC
CDR3aa: CSVENSGGAVEQFF
v_gene: TRBV29-1
d_gene: TRBD2
abundance: few
j_gene: TRBJ2-1

CDR3nt: TGTGCCACCAGCAGAGGGGGAGGACAGGGGCACTCTGGAAACACCATATATTTT
CDR3aa: CATSRGGGQGHSGNTIYF
v_gene: TRBV15
d_gene: TRBD1
abundance: few
j_gene: TRBJ1-3

CDR3nt: TGCGCCAGCAGCCCTCCGGGACTAGCGGGATACCACCTCGAGCAGTACTTC
CDR3aa: CASSPPGLAGYHLEQYF
v_gene: TRBV5-1
d_gene: TRBD2
abundance: NA
j_gene: TRBJ2-7

CDR3nt: TGTGCCTGGGAGACAGGGGGTCATGGCTACACCTTC
CDR3aa: CAWETGGHGYTF
v_gene: TRBV30
d_gene: TRBD1
abundance: NA
j_gene: TRBJ1-2

CDR3nt: TGTGCCAGCAGCCATTACAATGAGCAGTTCTTC
CDR3aa: CASSHYNEQFF
v_gene: TRBV27
d_gene: NA
abundance: few
j_gene: TRBJ2-1

CDR3nt: TGTGCCAGCTCACCAATGGGACAGAACACTGAAGCTTTCTTT
CDR3aa: CASSPMGQNTEAFF
v_gene: TRBV18
d_gene: NA
abundance: few
j_gene: TRBJ1-1

CDR3nt: TGCGCCAGCAGCTTCACGGGAGGGACTGAAGCTTTCTTT
CDR3aa: CASSFTGGTEAFF
v_gene: TRBV5-1
d_gene: NA
abundance: NA
j_gene: TRBJ1-1

CDR3nt: TGCGCCAGCAGCCAAGATTTTAGTCAGGGAAGACAGCCCCAGCATTTT
CDR3aa: CASSQDFSQGRQPQHF
v_gene: TRBV4-3
d_gene: NA
abundance: NA
j_gene: TRBJ1-5

CDR3nt: TGTGCCAGCAGCTTTCGGACAGAGAACACTGAAGCTTTCTTT
CDR3aa: CASSFRTENTEAFF
v_gene: TRBV7-9
d_gene: NA
abundance: NA
j_gene: TRBJ1-1

CDR3nt: TGCGCCAGCCGCGAGGGGGTTAATCAGCCCCAGCATTTT
CDR3aa: CASREGVNQPQHF
v_gene: TRBV5-1
d_gene: NA
abundance: few
j_gene: TRBJ1-5

CDR3nt: TGTGCCAGCAGTTTCCTCGGGACAGGGGGAGGTCAGCCCCAGCATTTT
CDR3aa: CASSFLGTGGGQPQHF
v_gene: TRBV28
d_gene: TRBD1
abundance: NA
j_gene: TRBJ1-5

CDR3nt: TGTGCCAGCAGTTACAGGGGGCTTGTTGAAAAACTGTTTTTT
CDR3aa: CASSYRGLVEKLFF
v_gene: TRBV28
d_gene: TRBD1
abundance: few
j_gene: TRBJ1-4

CDR3nt: TGTGCCAGCAGTCCTAAGCGGGGACCGAGCTCCTACAATGAGCAGTTCTTC
CDR3aa: CASSPKRGPSSYNEQFF
v_gene: TRBV28
d_gene: TRBD2
abundance: NA
j_gene: TRBJ2-1

CDR3nt: TGTGCCAGCAGATTGACAGGGAGCGATGGAGCTGAAGCTTTCTTT
CDR3aa: CASRLTGSDGAEAFF
v_gene: TRBV7-2
d_gene: TRBD1
abundance: few
j_gene: TRBJ1-1

CDR3nt: TGCGCCAGCAGCCGAGGACTAGCGGGAGGCACCTACGAGCAGTACTTC
CDR3aa: CASSRGLAGGTYEQYF
v_gene: TRBV4-3
d_gene: TRBD2
abundance: few
j_gene: TRBJ2-7

CDR3nt: TGTGCCAGCAGTCCTCCGGGACAGGGCACCGGGGAGCTGTTTTTT
CDR3aa: CASSPPGQGTGELFF
v_gene: TRBV28
d_gene: TRBD1
abundance: NA
j_gene: TRBJ2-2

CDR3nt: TGTGCCAGCAGTTACAAACAGGCTAGCACAGATACGCAGTATTTT
CDR3aa: CASSYKQASTDTQYF
v_gene: TRBV6-5
d_gene: NA
abundance: NA
j_gene: TRBJ2-3

CDR3nt: TGTGCCAGCAGTTACTTAGGGGGCGGCTATGGCTACACCTTC
CDR3aa: CASSYLGGGYGYTF
v_gene: TRBV6-5
d_gene: TRBD1
abundance: few
j_gene: TRBJ1-2

CDR3nt: TGCGCCAGCAGCCAAGATTGGGCTACAGATACGCAGTATTTT
CDR3aa: CASSQDWATDTQYF
v_gene: TRBV4-3
d_gene: NA
abundance: NA
j_gene: TRBJ2-3

CDR3nt: TGTGCCTGGAGTCTCTCGAACACTGAAGCTTTCTTT
CDR3aa: CAWSLSNTEAFF
v_gene: TRBV30
d_gene: NA
abundance: few
j_gene: TRBJ1-1

CDR3nt: TGTGCCAGCAGTGAATCTTCAGGTGTCTACGAGCAGTACTTC
CDR3aa: CASSESSGVYEQYF
v_gene: TRBV25-1
d_gene: NA
abundance: few
j_gene: TRBJ2-7

CDR3nt: TGTGCCAGCAGCGTCTCTCCCCTTGTCGGGGAGCTGTTTTTT
CDR3aa: CASSVSPLVGELFF
v_gene: TRBV9
d_gene: NA
abundance: NA
j_gene: TRBJ2-2

CDR3nt: TGTGCCAGCAGTGTAAGACAGGGCACAGATACGCAGTATTTT
CDR3aa: CASSVRQGTDTQYF
v_gene: TRBV6-5
d_gene: NA
abundance: few
j_gene: TRBJ2-3

CDR3nt: TGTGCCAGCAGCGCCTTCAGGGGGAAGGGCCAAAAGACCCAGTACTTC
CDR3aa: CASSAFRGKGQKTQYF
v_gene: TRBV7-8
d_gene: TRBD1
abundance: few
j_gene: TRBJ2-5

CDR3nt: TGTGCCAGCAGCGGGGAACAAGCAGATACGCAGTATTTT
CDR3aa: CASSGEQADTQYF
v_gene: TRBV2
d_gene: NA
abundance: NA
j_gene: TRBJ2-3

CDR3nt: TGTGCCAGCAGTTTCGGTAGCGGGAGGTCTTCCTACGAGCAGTACTTC
CDR3aa: CASSFGSGRSSYEQYF
v_gene: TRBV27
d_gene: TRBD2
abundance: NA
j_gene: TRBJ2-7